A single T cell receptor beta chain is shown here with its context. This record belongs to a study of shared clonotypes between healthy human individuals. The V end was cut by 3 bases, the J end by 2 bases, with 16 bases between. In germline, CDR1 is KGHSH, CDR2 LQKENI. This CDR3 is 16 amino acids long. Measured with immunoSEQ multiplex PCR; TCRdb has only the in-frame clones, and not every one. The sample has fewer than 2.5 million clones, 93% seen once. The chain recombines TRBV18 with TRBJ2-5; D is ambiguous. The sequenced sample was naive CD4+ T cells from PBMCs. The subset is: CD45RA+ positively selected. This TCR was recovered from a young man in good health. Some clones in this sample may be carry-over from other donors' samples. DNA of the CDR3: TGTGCCAGCTCACCTGTAGATCCTAGATGGCAAGAGACCCAGTACTTC. Its translation is CASSPVDPRWQETQYF.